One sample yielded the 11 T cell receptor beta chains listed below, sequenced in a study of cytomegalovirus exposure and HLA in healthy donors. With 60 Vbeta and 13 Jbeta primers, the PCR was carried out. The repertoire was sequenced with immunoSEQ multiplex PCR; TCRdb's copy has only in-frame clones and lacks some. The sample contains approximately 40,000 clones, around three fifths of which appear only once. Sequenced material: PBMCs. The receptors were gathered from a man aged 45-65 years in good health and CMV-seropositive.

This chain connects TRBV4-3 to TRBJ2-5, with TRBD2 matching over 11 bases. The CDR3 has 17 residues. V shed 0 bases, J shed 5 bases, and the junction held 8 bases outside the gene matches. The germline V gene encodes CDR1 LGHNA and CDR2 YSLEER. CDR3 protein: CASSQEVAGGPGETQYF. DNA for the CDR3: TGCGCCAGCAGCCAAGAGGTAGCGGGGGGGCCCGGGGAGACCCAGTACTTC.

This clone turned up a few times. This chain joins TRBV4-2 and TRBJ1-4; TRBD1 might be the D (6 bases). The length of the CDR3 is 17 residues. V lost 0 bases and J lost 3, with 14 bases in between. Germline V CDR1 and CDR2: LGHNA, YNFKEQ. In DNA, the CDR3 is TGTGCCAGCAGCCAAGATGGCCAGGGGTGGGCTAATGAAAAACTGTTTTTT. Its protein is CASSQDGQGWANEKLFF.

This clone was counted only a few times. The chain combines TRBV7-2 with TRBJ2-5; D is unresolved. Germline loops: CDR1 SGHTA, CDR2 FQGNSA. This CDR3 region has 14 residues. Trimming took off 5 bases at V and 0 bases at J, with 10 bases between the two ends. CDR3 loop: CASSHIQYQETQYF. CDR3 DNA sequence: TGTGCCAGCAGCCATATTCAGTACCAAGAGACCCAGTACTTC.

The rearrangement links TRBV9 to TRBJ1-2, with a weak D call TRBD1 (6 bases). In germline, CDR1 is SGDLS, CDR2 YYNGEE. The CDR3 totals 11 residues. V lost 7 bases to trimming and J lost 6 bases, with 10 bases between them. CDR3 sequence reads: CASEAGDGYTF. CDR3 nucleotide sequence: TGTGCCAGCGAGGCAGGGGATGGCTACACCTTC.

CDR3 sequence: CASSWIGAHNSPLHF. CDR3 nucleotide sequence: TGTGCCAGCAGTTGGATCGGAGCTCATAATTCACCCCTCCACTTT. This chain connects TRBV6-6 to TRBJ1-6; no clear D. Germline CDR1 is MNHNY and CDR2 is SVGAGI (reference sequence). The V end lost 4 bases, the J end lost 5 bases, and 12 bases lay between the germline ends. This CDR3 spans 15 amino acids.

The V gene is TRBV10-3, the J gene TRBJ1-1; the D gene is possibly TRBD1 (5 bases). With 2 bases removed from V and 5 bases from J, the gap between germline ends came to 12 bases. This CDR3 comprises 14 residues. The V gene's germline CDR1 is ENHRY and CDR2 SYGVKD. The CDR3 loop is CAISETRAGTEAFF. In nucleotides, the CDR3 is TGTGCCATCAGTGAGACCAGGGCGGGGACTGAAGCTTTCTTT.

J is TRBJ2-3 and V is TRBV5-1, with a weak D call TRBD2 (6 bases). The CDR3 contains 14 residues. The V gene's germline CDR1 is SGHRS and CDR2 YFSETQ. The V end lost 4 bases, the J end lost 2 bases, and 11 bases lay between the germline ends. CDR3 nucleotides: TGCGCCAGCAGCGAGGGACTTTTCACAGATACGCAGTATTTT. It encodes CASSEGLFTDTQYF. Together with reference TRBV5-1 and TRBJ2-3, the CDR3 gives the full variable domain: KAGVTQTPRYLIKTRGQQVTLSCSPISGHRSVSWYQQTPGQGLQFLFEYFSETQRNKGNFPGRFSGRQFSNSRSEMNVSTLELGDSALYLCASSEGLFTDTQYFGPGTRLTVL.

This chain uses TRBV7-7 with TRBJ2-5; 12 nucleotides match TRBD2. J was trimmed by 4 bases and V by 5 bases; bases with no gene match: 5. The CDR3 has 15 residues. CDR1 is SSHAT and CDR2 is FNYEAQ in the germline V gene (reference sequence). The CDR3 region is CASSTLAGGLETQYF. CDR3 nucleotides: TGTGCCAGCAGCACTCTAGCGGGGGGGCTAGAGACCCAGTACTTC.

This clone was observed a few times. The chain employs TRBV27 and TRBJ1-4, with 7 bases identical to TRBD1. The junction had 4 bases not matched to a gene; V was cut back by 8 bases and J by 7 bases. Germline V lookup: CDR1 MNHEY, CDR2 SMNVEV (reference sequence). This CDR3 contains 12 residues. CDR3 in DNA: TGTGCCAGCCGACAGGGCCGTGAAAAACTGTTTTTT. Translation: CASRQGREKLFF.

V gene TRBV10-2 combines with J gene TRBJ1-2, with TRBD1 matching over 10 bases. The length of the CDR3 is 15 residues. After removal of 5 bases from V and 4 bases from J, the junction contained 7 bases not matched to a gene. Per germline, CDR1 WSHSY and CDR2 SAAADI. The CDR3 region is CASSPRQGAGYGYTF. CDR3 bases: TGCGCCAGCAGTCCGAGACAGGGGGCCGGCTATGGCTACACCTTC.

The CDR3, as DNA: TGTGCCAGCAGCCTCAAGCTAGCGGGGGTTGGGGTGGATACGCAGTATTTT. Residues: CASSLKLAGVGVDTQYF. This chain links TRBV5-4 with TRBJ2-3, with 10 bases that match TRBD2. The CDR3 is 17 residues long. V was clipped by 4 bases and J by 6 bases; unmatched bases: 14. CDR1 and CDR2 (germline): SGHNT, YYREEE (reference sequence).